This TCR beta chain was obtained from a study of blood T cells in healthy people across ages. This CDR3 is 15 amino acids long. With 2 bases removed from V and 0 bases from J, the gap between germline ends came to 11 bases. Germline CDR1 reads LGHNA; CDR2 reads YSLEER. This clonotype has a handful of counts. Sample donors were healthy Caucasian individuals that came from Russia, aged roughly 6 to 100. It was with a sample-barcoded 5' primer and a J-beta primer mix that a second PCR of about 6 to 12 cycles was run. TCRdb redid the calling of the 5' RACE reads with MiXCR, one entry per CDR3 protein. The sample lists about 810,000 distinct CDR3 sequences; approximately 35% were seen once.

Sequencing used blood. V is TRBV4-3 and J is TRBJ2-7; no firm D call. This TCR was sampled from a man aged 18 to 29 in good health. In nucleotides, the CDR3 is TGCGCCAGCAGCCAAAATAGGTTCGGCTCCTACGAGCAGTACTTC. It codes for CASSQNRFGSYEQYF.